The rows below give T cell receptor beta chains drawn from one sample of a study of cytomegalovirus exposure and HLA in healthy donors. Measured with immunoSEQ multiplex PCR; TCRdb has only the in-frame clones, and not every one. Of under 200,000 clones listed, 75% to 85% are singletons. The sequencing sample was made of PBMCs. These receptor sequences come from a man in his fifties or sixties in good health and CMV-seropositive. The CDR3 runs from the conserved cysteine through the conserved F or W. A D gene is named only where the DNA matches it firmly. Size is stated for part of the rows, as once, few or many counts, or as a class when the clone is expanded.

v_gene	abundance	j_gene	d_gene	CDR3nt	CDR3aa
TRBV10-3	NA	TRBJ2-6	TRBD2	TGTGCCACGGGACTAGCGGGAGGTGGGGCCAACGTCCTGACTTTC	CATGLAGGGANVLTF
TRBV19	NA	TRBJ2-3	NA	TGTGCCAGCGACCCGGGGGTCACTAGCACAGATACGCAGTATTTT	CASDPGVTSTDTQYF
TRBV19	NA	TRBJ1-5	NA	TGTGCCAGTAGACGGGACACCAATCAGCCCCAGCATTTT	CASRRDTNQPQHF
TRBV5-4	NA	TRBJ2-1	NA	TGTGCCAGCAGTCGCACGGGTGAGCAGTTCTTC	CASSRTGEQFF
TRBV7-8	NA	TRBJ2-5	TRBD2	TGTGCCAGCAGCTTAGCTCTAGCGGGAGAGACCCAGTACTTC	CASSLALAGETQYF
TRBV5-1	NA	TRBJ2-3	TRBD2	TGCGCCAGCAGCTTGCCCGGGACTAGCGGCACTAGCACAGATACGCAGTATTTT	CASSLPGTSGTSTDTQYF
TRBV11-2	NA	TRBJ2-1	TRBD2	TGTGCCAGCAGCTTAAAAGTCAGCGGGAGGTTGTACAATGAGCAGTTCTTC	CASSLKVSGRLYNEQFF
TRBV9	NA	TRBJ2-1	TRBD1	TGTGCCAGCAGCGCACCGGGACAGGGCTACAATGAGCAGTTCTTC	CASSAPGQGYNEQFF
TRBV4-1	NA	TRBJ2-7	NA	TGCGCCAGCAGCCAAGATCCCCAGGGCCTAGGATCCTACGAGCAGTACTTC	CASSQDPQGLGSYEQYF
TRBV9	NA	TRBJ2-1	NA	TGTGCCAGCAGCGTAGGAACGGGGATGAGCTCCTACAATGAGCAGTTCTTC	CASSVGTGMSSYNEQFF
TRBV11-3	NA	TRBJ2-5	TRBD2	TGTGCCAGCAGCCCTGGGGGGGTCGCTCGGTCCCTGGAGACCCAGTACTTC	CASSPGGVARSLETQYF
TRBV7-7	NA	TRBJ2-5	NA	TGTGCCAGCAGCTTAAGTGAGCACCAAGAGACCCAGTACTTC	CASSLSEHQETQYF
TRBV11-3	NA	TRBJ2-5	TRBD2	TGTGCCAGCTATACGGCGGGAGAAGGGGAGACCCAGTACTTC	CASYTAGEGETQYF
TRBV9	NA	TRBJ2-3	NA	TGTGCCAGCAGCCCTACTAGTTCTGATACGCAGTATTTT	CASSPTSSDTQYF
TRBV6-5	NA	TRBJ2-1	TRBD1	TGTGCCAGCAGTTACTCGGGACAGACCTACGATGAGCAGTTCTTC	CASSYSGQTYDEQFF
TRBV6-1	NA	TRBJ2-3	TRBD2	TGTGCCAGCAGTGCCCTAGCGGGGGGCACAGATACGCAGTATTTT	CASSALAGGTDTQYF
TRBV28	NA	TRBJ1-1	NA	TGTGCCAGCAGTCTAGGGAGCACTGAAGCTTTCTTT	CASSLGSTEAFF
TRBV19	NA	TRBJ2-3	NA	TGTGCCAGTAGTATAACGGGTCGCGCCGCTCGCACAGATACGCAGTATTTT	CASSITGRAARTDTQYF
TRBV7-9	NA	TRBJ2-4	NA	TGTGCCAGCGAGAAAGGAGTCAAAAACATTCAGTACTTC	CASEKGVKNIQYF
TRBV14	NA	TRBJ2-1	TRBD1	TGTGCCAGCAGCCAAGACTGGACCGGGACAGGGAGTAATGAGCAGTTCTTC	CASSQDWTGTGSNEQFF
TRBV4-1	NA	TRBJ2-1	TRBD2	TGCGCCAGCAGCCAAGAACCTAGCGGGGGGACTAATGAGCAGTTCTTC	CASSQEPSGGTNEQFF
TRBV18	few	TRBJ2-2	TRBD1	TGTGCCAGCTCAACGACCGGGACAGGGGCCCCCGGGGAGCTGTTTTTT	CASSTTGTGAPGELFF